The clone carrying this TCR beta chain has only one observation. The data derive from a study of blood T cells in healthy people across ages. Alongside a J-beta primer mix, a sample-barcoded 5' primer served in a second PCR lasting about 7 to 12 cycles. A single record per CDR3 protein comes from TCRdb applying MiXCR to the 5' RACE reads. The sample holds under 850,000 distinct CDR3 sequences, roughly 40% seen once. Germline trimming cut 5 bases from V and 4 bases from J; bases unmatched to any gene: 10. The V gene's germline CDR1 is SGHTA and CDR2 FQGNSA. This CDR3 has 15 residues. Sequencing was performed on blood. This clonotype was obtained from a young man in good health. The chain uses TRBV7-2 and TRBJ1-1, with 7 bases that match TRBD1. DNA for the CDR3: TGTGCCAGCAGCGTAATTGCCACAGGGGTCACTGAAGCTTTCTTT. Its translation is CASSVIATGVTEAFF.